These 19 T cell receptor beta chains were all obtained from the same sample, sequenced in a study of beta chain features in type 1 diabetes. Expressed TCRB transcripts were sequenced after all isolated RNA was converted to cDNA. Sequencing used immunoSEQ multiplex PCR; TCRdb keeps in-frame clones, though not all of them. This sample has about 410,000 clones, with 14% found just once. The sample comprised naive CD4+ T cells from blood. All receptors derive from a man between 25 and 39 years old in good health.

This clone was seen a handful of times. For the CDR3, the DNA is TGCAGCGCCCTATCGGGGATGGGAGATACGCAGTATTTT. It encodes CSALSGMGDTQYF. V is TRBV29-1 and J is TRBJ2-3; possible D gene TRBD2, 5 bases. With 7 bases removed from V and 5 bases from J, the gap between germline ends came to 16 bases. This CDR3 comprises 13 residues. Germline assignment: CDR1 SQVTM and CDR2 ANQGSEA.

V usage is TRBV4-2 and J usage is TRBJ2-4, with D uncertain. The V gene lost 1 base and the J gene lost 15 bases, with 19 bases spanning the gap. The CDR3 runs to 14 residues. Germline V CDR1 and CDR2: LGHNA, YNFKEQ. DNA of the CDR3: TGTGCCAGCAGCCAAGGGACGGCCCCTGGTAATTGGTACTTC. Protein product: CASSQGTAPGNWYF.

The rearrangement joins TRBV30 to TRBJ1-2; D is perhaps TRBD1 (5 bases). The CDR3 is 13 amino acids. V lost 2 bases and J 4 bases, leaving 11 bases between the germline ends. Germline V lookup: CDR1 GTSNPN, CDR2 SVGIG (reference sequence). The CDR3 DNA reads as TGTGCCTGGAGTTTAGGACACCGCTATGGCTACACCTTC. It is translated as CAWSLGHRYGYTF. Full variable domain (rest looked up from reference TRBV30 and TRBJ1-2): SQTIHQWPATLVQPVGSPLSLECTVEGTSNPNLYWYRQAAGRGLQLLFYSVGIGQISSEVPQNLSASRPQDRQFILSSKKLLLSDSGFYLCAWSLGHRYGYTFGSGTRLTVV.

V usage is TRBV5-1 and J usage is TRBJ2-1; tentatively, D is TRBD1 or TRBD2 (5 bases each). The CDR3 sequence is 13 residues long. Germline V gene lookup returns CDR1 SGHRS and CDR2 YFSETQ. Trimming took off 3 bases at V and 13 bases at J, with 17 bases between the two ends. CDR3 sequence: CASSSRDGKTQFF. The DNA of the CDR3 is TGCGCCAGCAGCTCCCGGGACGGCAAAACCCAGTTCTTC.

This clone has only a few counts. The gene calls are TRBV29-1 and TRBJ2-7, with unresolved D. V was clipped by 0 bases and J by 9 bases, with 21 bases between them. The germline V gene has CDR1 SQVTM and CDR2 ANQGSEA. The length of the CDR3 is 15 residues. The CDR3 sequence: CSVEDRTKGSSVQYF. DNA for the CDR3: TGCAGCGTTGAAGATCGGACGAAGGGTTCGAGTGTGCAGTACTTC.

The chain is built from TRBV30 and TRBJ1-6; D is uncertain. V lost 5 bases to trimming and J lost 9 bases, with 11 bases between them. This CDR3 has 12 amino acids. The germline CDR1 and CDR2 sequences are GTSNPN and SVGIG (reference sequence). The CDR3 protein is CAWGRSASPLHF. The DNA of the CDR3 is TGTGCCTGGGGCCGCTCCGCTTCACCCCTCCACTTT.

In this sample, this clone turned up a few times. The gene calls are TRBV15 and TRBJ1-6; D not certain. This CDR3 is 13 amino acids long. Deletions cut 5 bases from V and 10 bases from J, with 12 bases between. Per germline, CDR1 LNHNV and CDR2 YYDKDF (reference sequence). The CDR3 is CATSQIEGSPLHF. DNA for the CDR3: TGTGCCACCAGCCAGATTGAGGGATCACCCCTCCACTTT. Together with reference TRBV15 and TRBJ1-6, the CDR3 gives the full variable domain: DAMVIQNPRYQVTQFGKPVTLSCSQTLNHNVMYWYQQKSSQAPKLLFHYYDKDFNNEADTPDNFQSRRPNTSFCFLDIRSPGLGDTAMYLCATSQIEGSPLHFGNGTRLTVT.

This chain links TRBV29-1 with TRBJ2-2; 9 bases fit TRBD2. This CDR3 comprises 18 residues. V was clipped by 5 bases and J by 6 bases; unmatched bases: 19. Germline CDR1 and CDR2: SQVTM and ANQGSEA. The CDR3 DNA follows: TGCAGCGTTACCCTCTACTCCCCGGTAGCGGGAGAGTCCGGGGAGCTGTTTTTT. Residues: CSVTLYSPVAGESGELFF.

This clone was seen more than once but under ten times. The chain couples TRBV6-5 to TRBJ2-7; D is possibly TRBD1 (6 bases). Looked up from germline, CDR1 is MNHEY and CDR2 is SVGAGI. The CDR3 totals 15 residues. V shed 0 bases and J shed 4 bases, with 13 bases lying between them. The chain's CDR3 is CASSYSGRGWYEQYF. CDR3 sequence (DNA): TGTGCCAGCAGTTACTCGGGCAGGGGTTGGTACGAGCAGTACTTC.

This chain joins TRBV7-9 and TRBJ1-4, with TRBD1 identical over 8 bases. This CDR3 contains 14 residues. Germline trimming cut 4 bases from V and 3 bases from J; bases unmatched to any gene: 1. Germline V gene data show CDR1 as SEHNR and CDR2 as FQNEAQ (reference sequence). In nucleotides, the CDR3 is TGTGCCAGCAGCTCACAGGGGGCTAATGAAAAACTGTTTTTT. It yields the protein CASSSQGANEKLFF.

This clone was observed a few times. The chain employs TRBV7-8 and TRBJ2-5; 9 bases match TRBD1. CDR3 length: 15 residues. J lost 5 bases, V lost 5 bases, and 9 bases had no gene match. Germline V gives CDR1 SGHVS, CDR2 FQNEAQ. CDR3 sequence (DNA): TGTGCCAGCAGCCATTGGGGACAGGGTAGGGAGACCCAGTACTTC. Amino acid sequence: CASSHWGQGRETQYF.

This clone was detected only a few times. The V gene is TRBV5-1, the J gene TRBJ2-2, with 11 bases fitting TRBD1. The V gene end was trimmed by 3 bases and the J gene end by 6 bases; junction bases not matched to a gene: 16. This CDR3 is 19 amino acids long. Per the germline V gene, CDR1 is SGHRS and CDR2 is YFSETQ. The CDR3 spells CASSSLGTGGLLASGELFF. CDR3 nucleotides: TGCGCCAGCAGCTCCTTAGGGACAGGGGGTCTTCTCGCCTCCGGGGAGCTGTTTTTT.

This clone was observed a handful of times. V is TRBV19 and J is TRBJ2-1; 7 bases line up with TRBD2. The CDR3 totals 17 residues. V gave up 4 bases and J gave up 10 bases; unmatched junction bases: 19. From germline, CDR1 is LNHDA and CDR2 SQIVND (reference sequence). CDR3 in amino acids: CASSTFPRGGRRKEQFF. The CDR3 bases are TGTGCCAGTAGTACGTTCCCTAGGGGCGGGAGACGTAAGGAGCAGTTCTTC.

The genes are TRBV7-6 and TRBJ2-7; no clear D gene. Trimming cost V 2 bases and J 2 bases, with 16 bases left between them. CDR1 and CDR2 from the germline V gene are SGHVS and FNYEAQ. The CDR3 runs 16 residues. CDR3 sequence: CASSLNAAGDTYEQYV. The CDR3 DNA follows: TGTGCCAGCAGCTTAAATGCGGCAGGCGATACCTACGAGCAGTACGTC.

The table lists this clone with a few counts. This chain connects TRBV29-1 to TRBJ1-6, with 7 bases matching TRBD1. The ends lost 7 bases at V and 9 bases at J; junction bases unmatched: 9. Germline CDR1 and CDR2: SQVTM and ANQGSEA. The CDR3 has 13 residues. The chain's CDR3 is CSARGPGGSPLHF. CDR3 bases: TGCAGCGCGAGAGGACCAGGGGGTTCACCCCTCCACTTT. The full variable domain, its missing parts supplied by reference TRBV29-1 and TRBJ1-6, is SAVISQKPSRDICQRGTSLTIQCQVDSQVTMMFWYRQQPGQSLTLIATANQGSEATYESGFVIDKFPISRPNLTFSTLTVSNMSPEDSSIYLCSARGPGGSPLHFGNGTRLTVT.

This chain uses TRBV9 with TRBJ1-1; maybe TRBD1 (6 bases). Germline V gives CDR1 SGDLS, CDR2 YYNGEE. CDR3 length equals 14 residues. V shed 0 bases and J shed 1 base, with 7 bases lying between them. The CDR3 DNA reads TGTGCCAGCAGCGTAGACAGGGCGAACACTGAAGCTTTCTTT. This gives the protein CASSVDRANTEAFF.

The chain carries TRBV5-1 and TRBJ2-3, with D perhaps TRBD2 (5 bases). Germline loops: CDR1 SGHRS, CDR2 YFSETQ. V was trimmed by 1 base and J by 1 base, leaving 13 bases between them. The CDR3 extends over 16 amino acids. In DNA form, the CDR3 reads TGCGCCAGCAGCTTGAGGACCCTCGGGGGCACAGATACGCAGTATTTT. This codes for CASSLRTLGGTDTQYF.

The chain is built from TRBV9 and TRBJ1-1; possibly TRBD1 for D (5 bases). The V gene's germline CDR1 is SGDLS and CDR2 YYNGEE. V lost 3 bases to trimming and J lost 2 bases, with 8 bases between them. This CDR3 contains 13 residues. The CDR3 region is CASSAGTNTEAFF. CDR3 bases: TGTGCCAGCAGCGCCGGGACCAACACTGAAGCTTTCTTT.

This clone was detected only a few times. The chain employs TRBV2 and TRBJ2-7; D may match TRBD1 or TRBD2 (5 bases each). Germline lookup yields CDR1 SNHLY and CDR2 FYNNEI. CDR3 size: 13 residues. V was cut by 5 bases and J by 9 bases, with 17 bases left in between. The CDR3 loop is CASSQNPGAGQYV. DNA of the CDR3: TGTGCCAGCAGTCAAAACCCCGGGGCCGGGCAGTACGTC.